This T cell receptor (beta chain) was identified during a study of T cell responses to AZD1222 COVID-19 vaccine. Overall study results and limits: Clonal diversity was possibly underestimated, and the donors were mostly white British, with more females. Only five or six people who got AZD1222 tested seropositive at baseline. Targeting of unmutated variant regions was reportedly seen in nearly half of spike-specific TCRs.

This CDR3 region has 13 residues. CDR1 and CDR2 (germline): SNHLY, FYNNEI. V lost 7 bases and J lost 4, with 13 bases in between. This clone was seen only once. Its antigen is not identified. Assay: immunoSEQ multiplex PCR; the TCRdb copy retains only in-frame clones and omits some. Here the sample spans 140,000 or so clones, approximately 93% being singletons. The chain combines TRBV2 with TRBJ1-1; D unclear. The TCR was taken from an adult who had recovered from COVID-19. The sample consisted of peripheral blood, taken after recovery from COVID-19. This chain's CDR3 is CASTVTGSTEAFF. The CDR3 nucleotides read TGTGCCAGCACGGTGACTGGTAGCACTGAAGCTTTCTTT.